A selection of T cell receptor beta chains follows, all from one sample in a study of CXCR3-negative and CXCR3-positive naive CD8 T cells. From the 5' RACE reads, TCRdb lists one entry per CDR3 protein and no DNA. Its clone listing holds about 53,000 distinct CDR3 sequences. What was sequenced was naive CXCR3- CD8+ T cells from blood. The receptor source for this set is a human donor in good health. Some clones in this sample may be carry-over from other donors' samples. CDR3s include the opening cysteine and the closing phenylalanine or tryptophan. The order of the fields is J gene, CDR3 length, V gene, CDR3 protein.

J gene: TRBJ2-3; CDR3 length: 17; V gene: TRBV6-5; CDR3 protein: CASSYGQGARGTDTQYF
J gene: TRBJ2-3; CDR3 length: 17; V gene: TRBV18; CDR3 protein: CASSLTKRGGFADTQYF
J gene: TRBJ2-2; CDR3 length: 13; V gene: TRBV29-1; CDR3 protein: CSEVTGNTGELFF
J gene: TRBJ1-1; CDR3 length: 15; V gene: TRBV7-9; CDR3 protein: CASLTQVTDVTEAFF
J gene: TRBJ2-1; CDR3 length: 15; V gene: TRBV7-6; CDR3 protein: CASSLGQTKYNEQFF
J gene: TRBJ2-7; CDR3 length: 15; V gene: TRBV9; CDR3 protein: CASSAGGLQEDEQYF
J gene: TRBJ2-3; CDR3 length: 17; V gene: TRBV4-3; CDR3 protein: CASSQETADTYTDTQYF
J gene: TRBJ2-5; CDR3 length: 15; V gene: TRBV6-5; CDR3 protein: CASSLGAKLGETQYF
J gene: TRBJ2-7; CDR3 length: 13; V gene: TRBV29-1; CDR3 protein: CSVVDRGSYEQYF
J gene: TRBJ2-3; CDR3 length: 17; V gene: TRBV6-2/TRBV6-3; CDR3 protein: CASSEETMDSSTDTQYF